A single sample gave rise to the 29 T cell receptor beta chains below, sequenced in a study of blood T cell repertoires in COVID-19. Clones were sequenced by immunoSEQ multiplex PCR, and TCRdb holds only the in-frame ones, with some missing. The profile shows approximately 260,000 clones, around 83% of them singletons. The sequencing sample was made of peripheral blood. The receptors come from a woman aged 55-70 years with active or convalescent COVID-19.

The chain has TRBV6-2 or TRBV6-3 and TRBJ2-3, with 8 bases fitting TRBD1. This CDR3 comprises 16 residues. Unmatched junction bases numbered 10, after V lost 3 bases and J lost 5 bases. Germline CDR1 reads MNHEY; CDR2 reads SVGEGT. CDR3 residues: CASSYRPRGRKDTQYF. CDR3 sequence (DNA): TGTGCCAGCAGTTATAGGCCCAGGGGGCGGAAAGATACGCAGTATTTT.

CDR3 DNA sequence: TGTGCCAGCAGCTACCCGGGACACTTGTCCTACGAGCAGTACTTC. This codes for CASSYPGHLSYEQYF. This chain joins TRBV5-4 and TRBJ2-7, with a weak D call TRBD1 (6 bases). The V gene's germline CDR1 is SGHNT and CDR2 YYREEE (reference sequence). The CDR3 sequence is 15 residues long. V was trimmed by 3 bases and J by 1 base, leaving 14 bases between them.

This clone was seen once. The V and J genes are TRBV5-4 and TRBJ1-2; D is ambiguous. Germline V gene lookup returns CDR1 SGHNT and CDR2 YYREEE (reference sequence). Between the trimmed V and J ends, which lost 1 base and 3 bases, there was a span of 16 bases. This CDR3 contains 16 residues. CDR3 in amino acids: CASSLRPGFRHYGYTF. DNA of the CDR3: TGTGCCAGCAGCTTGAGACCGGGGTTTAGGCACTATGGCTACACCTTC.

This chain links TRBV10-3 with TRBJ1-4; D remains ambiguous. This CDR3 has 14 amino acids. Germline CDR1 is ENHRY and CDR2 is SYGVKD. V shed 4 bases and J shed 5 bases, with 11 bases lying between them. CDR3: CAISGRTGNEKLFF. CDR3 DNA: TGTGCCATCAGTGGGCGGACGGGGAATGAAAAACTGTTTTTT.

The chain recombines TRBV2 with TRBJ1-5, with 7 nucleotides matching TRBD1. V dropped 4 bases and J dropped 4; count of bases not matched to a gene: 4. Looked up from germline, CDR1 is SNHLY and CDR2 is FYNNEI. The CDR3 has 14 residues. CDR3: CASSVSGGNQPQHF. CDR3 coding DNA: TGTGCCAGCAGTGTGTCAGGGGGTAATCAGCCCCAGCATTTT.

This clone was counted between two and nine times. This chain links TRBV30 with TRBJ1-2; 7 bases align to TRBD1. Germline V gene lookup returns CDR1 GTSNPN and CDR2 SVGIG (reference sequence). The junction had 8 bases not matched to a gene; V was cut back by 3 bases and J by 4 bases. CDR3 length equals 14 residues. CDR3 DNA sequence: TGTGCCTGGAGGGTGAAACAGGGGTCCTATGGCTACACCTTC. Encoded protein: CAWRVKQGSYGYTF.

J is TRBJ1-5 and V is TRBV24-1; tentatively, D is TRBD1 (5 bases). Germline V lookup: CDR1 KGHDR, CDR2 SFDVKD. Trimming shortened V by 12 bases and J by 4 bases, and 21 bases separated the two germline ends. The CDR3 runs to 15 residues. This CDR3 is CAVDKPGRGNQPQHF. CDR3 nucleotide sequence: TGTGCCGTCGATAAACCGGGACGGGGGAATCAGCCCCAGCATTTT.

V gene TRBV11-2 combines with J gene TRBJ1-5; D is possibly TRBD1 (5 bases). Per germline, CDR1 SGHAT and CDR2 FQNNGV. The germline V and J ends were trimmed by 4 bases and 1 base, with 11 bases remaining between them. CDR3 size: 15 residues. In nucleotides, the CDR3 is TGTGCCAGCAGCTCGGGGGGAGGGAGCAATCAGCCCCAGCATTTT. This sequence encodes CASSSGGGSNQPQHF.

V and J are TRBV7-9 and TRBJ1-6; D is unresolved. The CDR3 is 14 amino acids. V lost 3 bases to trimming and J lost 8 bases, with 11 bases between them. Germline lookup yields CDR1 SEHNR and CDR2 FQNEAQ (reference sequence). CDR3 loop: CASSFGRRDSPLHF. CDR3 DNA sequence: TGTGCCAGCAGCTTCGGCCGGAGGGATTCACCCCTCCACTTT.

This sequence joins TRBV27 and TRBJ1-4; 9 nucleotides agree with TRBD1. This CDR3 is 14 amino acids long. Looked up from germline, CDR1 is MNHEY and CDR2 is SMNVEV (reference sequence). V lost 9 bases and J lost 7; bases outside the gene matches: 9. The CDR3 DNA reads as TGTGCCAGTAAGGTACAGGGGGCAGGTGAAAAACTGTTTTTT. Its protein product is CASKVQGAGEKLFF. The complete variable domain, with remaining parts taken from reference TRBV27 and TRBJ1-4, reads EAQVTQNPRYLITVTGKKLTVTCSQNMNHEYMSWYRQDPGLGLRQIYYSMNVEVTDKGDVPEGYKVSRKEKRNFPLILESPSPNQTSLYFCASKVQGAGEKLFFGSGTQLSVL.

V and J are TRBV3-1 (or the pseudogene TRBV3-2) and TRBJ2-1, with a possible D match to TRBD1 (6 bases). The V gene lost 0 bases and the J gene lost 9 bases, with 9 bases spanning the gap. Germline CDR1 is LGHDT and CDR2 is YNNKEL (reference sequence). This CDR3 has 13 residues. CDR3 sequence reads: CASSQDWGREQFF. In nucleotides, the CDR3 is TGTGCCAGCAGCCAAGATTGGGGGCGTGAGCAGTTCTTC.

As concerns this clone: Other nucleotide sequences from this sample produce the same CDR3. The chain employs TRBV18 and TRBJ2-5; D is unclear. There are 14 residues in the CDR3. Trimming removed 3 bases at V and 4 bases at J, with 12 bases between. From germline, CDR1 is KGHSH and CDR2 LQKENI. CDR3 in amino acids: CASSPPAGRETQYF. The CDR3 DNA reads TGTGCCAGCTCACCCCCGGCAGGTCGAGAGACCCAGTACTTC.

This chain links TRBV19 with TRBJ2-3; tentative D call: TRBD2 (5 bases). The germline V and J ends were trimmed by 3 bases and 2 bases, with 9 bases remaining between them. This CDR3 comprises 14 residues. Germline V gives CDR1 LNHDA, CDR2 SQIVND (reference sequence). In nucleotides, the CDR3 is TGTGCCAGTAGTATTGGCGGGCTCACAGATACGCAGTATTTT. This gives the protein CASSIGGLTDTQYF.

CDR3 in amino acids: CASSLPVGELFF. CDR3 bases: TGTGCCAGCAGCTTACCGGTCGGGGAGCTGTTTTTT. This chain uses TRBV7-2 with TRBJ2-2; the D is unclear. The germline V and J ends were trimmed by 2 bases and 7 bases, with 5 bases remaining between them. Germline CDR1 reads SGHTA; CDR2 reads FQGNSA. This CDR3 is built from 12 residues.

The gene calls are TRBV20-1 and TRBJ2-5; 13 positions agree with TRBD2. V shed 3 bases and J 5 bases; nucleotides not matched to a gene: 12. This CDR3 is built from 17 residues. Germline V lookup: CDR1 DFQATT, CDR2 SNEGSKA (reference sequence). Here the CDR3 reads CSASGRTSGGLGETQYF. For the CDR3, the DNA is TGCAGTGCTAGTGGTCGGACTAGCGGGGGCTTGGGGGAGACCCAGTACTTC.

The rearrangement links TRBV7-9 to TRBJ1-1, with D unclear. Germline V gives CDR1 SEHNR, CDR2 FQNEAQ (reference sequence). The CDR3 has 12 residues. V was pared by 4 bases and J by 2 bases, with 5 bases between. CDR3 DNA: TGTGCCAGCAGCTCCCCTAACACTGAAGCTTTCTTT. This translates into CASSSPNTEAFF.

The genes are TRBV3-1 (or the pseudogene TRBV3-2) and TRBJ1-1; D is undetermined. This CDR3 comprises 13 residues. Germline CDR1 LGHDT, CDR2 YNNKEL (reference sequence). Trimming removed 2 bases at V and 11 bases at J, with 15 bases between. DNA of the CDR3: TGTGCCAGCAGCCAACTGGGCCAAGGCCTGGCTTTCTTT. It yields the protein CASSQLGQGLAFF.

This sequence joins TRBV27 and TRBJ1-4; D is ambiguous. The V end lost 0 bases, the J end lost 5 bases, and 10 bases lay between the germline ends. This CDR3 has 15 amino acids. The V gene's germline CDR1 is MNHEY and CDR2 SMNVEV (reference sequence). CDR3: CASSLSRVLNEKLFF. CDR3 sequence (DNA): TGTGCCAGCAGTTTATCCCGGGTCCTGAATGAAAAACTGTTTTTT. Full variable domain (missing parts from reference TRBV27 and TRBJ1-4): EAQVTQNPRYLITVTGKKLTVTCSQNMNHEYMSWYRQDPGLGLRQIYYSMNVEVTDKGDVPEGYKVSRKEKRNFPLILESPSPNQTSLYFCASSLSRVLNEKLFFGSGTQLSVL.

Here the CDR3 reads CATLTGYREQYF. For the CDR3, the DNA is TGTGCCACACTGACAGGGTATCGGGAGCAGTACTTC. This chain uses TRBV11-2 with TRBJ2-7, with 7 bases matching TRBD1. V dropped 10 bases and J dropped 7; count of bases not matched to a gene: 10. CDR3 length equals 12 residues. Germline V gives CDR1 SGHAT, CDR2 FQNNGV.

This chain connects TRBV5-1 to TRBJ1-3; D uncertain. The CDR3 is made up of 15 amino acids. CDR1 is SGHRS, CDR2 YFSETQ, per germline. Trimming cost V 1 base and J 0 bases, with 8 bases left between them. CDR3 sequence reads: CASSLWESSGNTIYF. Written as DNA, the CDR3 is TGCGCCAGCAGCTTGTGGGAGAGCTCTGGAAACACCATATATTTT.

In this sample, this clone turned up once. J is TRBJ2-1 and V is TRBV5-5; 11 nucleotides line up with TRBD2. The length of the CDR3 is 14 residues. Germline-derived CDR1 and CDR2 are SGHKS and YYEKEE (reference sequence). J lost 12 bases, V lost 0 bases, and 5 bases had no gene match. The CDR3 DNA is TGTGCCAGCAGCTTGGGTAGCGGGGGGGCCCCGCAGTTCTTC. Translating it yields CASSLGSGGAPQFF.

The chain joins TRBV20-1 to TRBJ1-2; unclear D gene. The CDR3 runs 10 residues. Germline lookup yields CDR1 DFQATT and CDR2 SNEGSKA (reference sequence). Trimming took off 5 bases at V and 5 bases at J, with 6 bases between the two ends. CDR3 protein: CSAPQYGYTF. In DNA, the CDR3 is TGCAGTGCTCCCCAGTATGGCTACACCTTC.

V and J are TRBV6-6 and TRBJ1-4; 7 nucleotides line up with TRBD1. V was clipped by 6 bases and J by 8 bases; unmatched bases: 9. CDR3 length equals 14 residues. Germline-derived CDR1 and CDR2 are MNHNY and SVGAGI (reference sequence). The CDR3 sequence: CASSSGTVGEKLFF. CDR3 in DNA: TGTGCCAGCAGCTCCGGGACAGTGGGAGAAAAACTGTTTTTT.

The chain joins TRBV3-1 (or the pseudogene TRBV3-2) to TRBJ2-1; 9 bases agree with TRBD2. CDR3 length: 17 residues. After removal of 1 base from V and 2 bases from J, the junction contained 6 bases not matched to a gene. The germline V gene has CDR1 LGHDT and CDR2 YNNKEL (reference sequence). The CDR3 reads CASSQATRLAAYNEQFF. DNA of the CDR3: TGTGCCAGCAGCCAAGCGACCCGACTAGCGGCCTACAATGAGCAGTTCTTC.

The chain is built from TRBV24-1 and TRBJ2-3, with 9 nucleotides matching TRBD1. The V gene's germline CDR1 is KGHDR and CDR2 SFDVKD. V lost 7 bases and J lost 0; bases outside the gene matches: 4. CDR3 length: 15 amino acids. DNA for the CDR3: TGTGCCACCAGCCCCGGGACAGGGAGCACAGATACGCAGTATTTT. Amino acids: CATSPGTGSTDTQYF.

The genes are TRBV2 and TRBJ2-5; 8 nucleotides line up with TRBD2. From germline, CDR1 is SNHLY and CDR2 FYNNEI. V shed 1 base and J 5 bases; nucleotides not matched to a gene: 6. This CDR3 is built from 15 residues. The CDR3 sequence is CASSEEAGGQETQYF. In nucleotides, the CDR3 is TGTGCCAGCAGTGAAGAGGCGGGGGGCCAGGAGACCCAGTACTTC.

This chain's CDR3 is CASSEQGNTGELFF. The CDR3 DNA follows: TGTGCCAGCTCCGAACAGGGGAACACCGGGGAGCTGTTTTTT. The rearrangement joins TRBV18 to TRBJ2-2, with D tentatively TRBD1 (6 bases). Germline V CDR1 and CDR2: KGHSH, LQKENI. Trimming removed 6 bases at V and 1 base at J, with 9 bases between. The length of the CDR3 is 14 residues.

The rearrangement links TRBV7-7 to TRBJ1-3; 7 nucleotides line up with TRBD1. CDR3 size: 20 residues. The V and J ends lost 5 bases and 0 bases, in that order; junction bases with no gene match: 19. Germline assignment: CDR1 SSHAT and CDR2 FNYEAQ (reference sequence). CDR3 nucleotides: TGTGCCAGCAGCCCCCACCCCCGGGACAGCAGGATACACTCTGGAAACACCATATATTTT. This translates into CASSPHPRDSRIHSGNTIYF.

The genes are TRBV28 and TRBJ1-4; no clear D. Trimming shortened V by 5 bases and J by 5 bases, and 12 bases separated the two germline ends. The CDR3 loop spans 14 amino acids. Germline V gives CDR1 MDHEN, CDR2 SYDVKM. The CDR3 nucleotides are TGTGCCAGCAGTGTGGCAGGTGGGAATGAAAAACTGTTTTTT. This encodes CASSVAGGNEKLFF.